This T cell receptor beta chain came from a study of CD8+ T cells in alopecia areata. Once RNA had been extracted, it was reverse transcribed into cDNA to act as the sequencing template. Profiling relied on immunoSEQ multiplex PCR, and the TCRdb table lists in-frame clones only, not all of them. The repertoire holds under 75,000 clones, with roughly 44% as singletons. Alopecia areata patients had lesional scalp punch biopsies and peripheral blood taken from them. The CDR3 has 16 residues. The V segment lost 4 bases and the J segment 4 bases; nucleotides outside the gene matches: 13. Germline V lookup: CDR1 SQVTM, CDR2 ANQGSEA.

This TCR came from a human donor with alopecia areata. J is TRBJ2-1 and V is TRBV29-1; TRBD2 matches at 7 bases. This sample comprised CD8+ T cells sorted from blood, obtained at week 0. The CDR3 nucleotides read TGCAGCGTTGTGGGGCGGGAGCTGACTTCGTACAATGAGCAGTTCTTC. It translates to CSVVGRELTSYNEQFF.